Listed here are 19 T cell receptor beta chains from one sample, sequenced in a study of T cells in narcolepsy. The table came from immunoSEQ multiplex PCR; TCRdb's copy has only in-frame clones and leaves some out. The repertoire has tens of thousands of clones, around 82% of them found once; the top ten carry under 2%. Sequenced material: CD45RA- memory CD4+ T cells from PBMCs. All receptors come from a human donor with narcolepsy.

J is TRBJ2-3 and V is TRBV5-1; D gene uncertain. Germline loops: CDR1 SGHRS, CDR2 YFSETQ. Trimming removed 6 bases at V and 6 bases at J, with 20 bases between. The CDR3 runs to 15 residues. The CDR3 is CASTLNGRPEDTQYF. In nucleotides, the CDR3 is TGCGCCAGCACCTTAAACGGACGGCCCGAGGATACGCAGTATTTT.

The chain is built from TRBV18 and TRBJ2-1; D is perhaps TRBD1 or TRBD2 (5 bases each). V was pared by 3 bases and J by 6 bases, with 9 bases between. The CDR3 covers 13 residues. Per the germline V gene, CDR1 is KGHSH and CDR2 is LQKENI. The CDR3 nucleotides are TGTGCCAGCTCACCTCTAGGGACCAATGAGCAGTTCTTC. Its protein is CASSPLGTNEQFF. Full variable domain (remainder filled in from reference TRBV18 and TRBJ2-1): NAGVMQNPRHLVRRRGQEARLRCSPMKGHSHVYWYRQLPEEGLKFMVYLQKENIIDESGMPKERFSAEFPKEGPSILRIQQVVRGDSAAYFCASSPLGTNEQFFGPGTRLTVL.

The chain has TRBV7-2 and TRBJ1-2; no clear D. The CDR3 spans 12 residues. Germline loops: CDR1 SGHTA, CDR2 FQGNSA. Trimming cost V 5 bases and J 5 bases, with 9 bases left between them. CDR3 in amino acids: CASSPDLYGYTF. The CDR3 DNA follows: TGTGCCAGCAGCCCCGACTTATATGGCTACACCTTC.

This chain uses TRBV10-3 with TRBJ2-5; 10 bases match TRBD2. After removal of 6 bases from V and 5 bases from J, the junction contained 9 bases not matched to a gene. The CDR3 extends over 15 amino acids. CDR1 and CDR2 (germline): ENHRY, SYGVKD. The CDR3 protein is CAISPRLAGGETQYF. The CDR3 DNA reads TGTGCCATCAGCCCCCGACTAGCGGGTGGGGAGACCCAGTACTTC.

This clone was detected only a few times. The chain links TRBV10-3 to TRBJ2-2; D not resolved. The CDR3 has 15 residues. Per the germline V gene, CDR1 is ENHRY and CDR2 is SYGVKD. Trimming took off 4 bases at V and 1 base at J, with 10 bases between the two ends. The CDR3: CAISAGGENTGELFF. The CDR3 DNA reads TGTGCCATCAGTGCTGGCGGAGAGAACACCGGGGAGCTGTTTTTT.

The table lists this clone with a few counts. The chain has TRBV11-1 and TRBJ1-2; TRBD1 matches 7 bases. The CDR3 runs to 14 residues. The ends lost 3 bases at V and 7 bases at J; junction bases unmatched: 8. Germline CDR1 reads SGHAT; CDR2 reads FQDESV (reference sequence). CDR3 loop: CASSFGEGAVGYTF. CDR3 nucleotides: TGTGCCAGCAGCTTCGGTGAGGGGGCTGTTGGCTACACCTTC.

The chain employs TRBV25-1 and TRBJ2-2, with D perhaps matching TRBD1 (6 bases). The CDR3 runs to 13 residues. Trimming removed 6 bases from V and 1 base from J, with 6 bases in between. Germline loops: CDR1 MGHDK, CDR2 SYGVNS. The CDR3 loop is CASRGQNTGELFF. DNA for the CDR3: TGTGCCAGCAGGGGACAGAACACCGGGGAGCTGTTTTTT.

The genes are TRBV30 and TRBJ2-7, with 7 bases fitting TRBD2. J lost 4 bases, V lost 1 base, and 4 bases had no gene match. CDR1 and CDR2 from the germline V gene are GTSNPN and SVGIG (reference sequence). CDR3 size: 13 residues. CDR3 region: CAWSGGGEYEQYF. The CDR3 nucleotides are TGTGCCTGGAGTGGGGGGGGAGAGTACGAGCAGTACTTC.

This chain uses TRBV28 with TRBJ2-7, with 8 bases aligning to TRBD1. V lost 4 bases to trimming and J lost 0 bases; unmatched junction nucleotides: 2. The CDR3 length is 14 residues. From germline, CDR1 is MDHEN and CDR2 SYDVKM. The CDR3 is CASSSGTGSYEQYF. The CDR3, as DNA: TGTGCCAGCAGTTCCGGGACAGGCTCCTACGAGCAGTACTTC. Supplemented by reference TRBV28 and TRBJ2-7, the full variable domain reads DVKVTQSSRYLVKRTGEKVFLECVQDMDHENMFWYRQDPGLGLRLIYFSYDVKMKEKGDIPEGYSVSREKKERFSLILESASTNQTSMYLCASSSGTGSYEQYFGPGTRLTVT.

The V and J genes are TRBV6-5 and TRBJ1-2, with no clear D. Germline assignment: CDR1 MNHEY and CDR2 SVGAGI. The CDR3 runs to 13 residues. Trimming shortened V by 5 bases and J by 5 bases, and 12 bases separated the two germline ends. CDR3 residues: CASSPWEDYGYTF. In DNA, the CDR3 is TGTGCCAGCAGTCCGTGGGAGGATTATGGCTACACCTTC.

The sample holds a few counts of this clone. The V call is TRBV2, the J call TRBJ1-4; no firm D call. The germline V gene encodes CDR1 SNHLY and CDR2 FYNNEI. CDR3 length equals 10 residues. The V gene lost 7 bases and the J gene lost 8 bases, with 5 bases spanning the gap. The CDR3 protein is CASTSEKLFF. Here the CDR3 DNA reads TGTGCCAGCACCTCCGAAAAACTGTTTTTT.

The chain recombines TRBV6-6 with TRBJ2-1; TRBD2 matches 9 bases. This CDR3 has 15 amino acids. Germline loops: CDR1 MNHNY, CDR2 SVGAGI (reference sequence). The junction had 4 bases not matched to a gene; V was cut back by 2 bases and J by 5 bases. The CDR3 sequence is CASSYGGGDDNEQFF. The DNA for the CDR3 is TGTGCCAGCAGTTACGGCGGGGGGGACGACAATGAGCAGTTCTTC.

This chain joins TRBV5-1 and TRBJ2-3, with a weak D call TRBD1 (5 bases). Germline assignment: CDR1 SGHRS and CDR2 YFSETQ. The V and J ends lost 1 base and 4 bases respectively, with 13 bases between them. The CDR3 has 15 amino acids. CDR3 loop: CASSLRGTTADTQYF. CDR3 in DNA: TGCGCCAGCAGCTTGAGGGGCACTACTGCAGATACGCAGTATTTT.

The rearrangement joins TRBV4-2 to TRBJ2-7; 15 positions match TRBD2. The CDR3 has 16 residues. CDR1 LGHNA and CDR2 YNFKEQ come from the germline V gene. The trim removed 4 bases at V and 3 bases at J, leaving 4 bases unmatched. CDR3 bases: TGTGCCAGCAGCCGGACTAGCGGGGGGGCCTTCTACGAGCAGTACTTC. Protein: CASSRTSGGAFYEQYF.

The V call is TRBV15, the J call TRBJ2-7; D not certain. V was cut by 0 bases and J by 3 bases, with 9 bases left in between. The CDR3 contains 14 residues. Germline CDR1 is LNHNV and CDR2 is YYDKDF (reference sequence). CDR3 DNA sequence: TGTGCCACCAGCAGAGATAACGGCGGCTACGAGCAGTACTTC. Translated, it gives CATSRDNGGYEQYF.

The chain recombines TRBV7-9 with TRBJ2-1, with 7 positions matching TRBD1. The CDR3 runs to 16 residues. V lost 3 bases and J lost 8; bases outside the gene matches: 13. From germline, CDR1 is SEHNR and CDR2 FQNEAQ (reference sequence). The CDR3 reads CASSLLGGSPLDEQFF. CDR3 in DNA: TGTGCCAGCAGCTTGTTAGGGGGCTCCCCGTTGGATGAGCAGTTCTTC. Full variable domain (remainder filled in from reference TRBV7-9 and TRBJ2-1): DTGVSQNPRHKITKRGQNVTFRCDPISEHNRLYWYRQTLGQGPEFLTYFQNEAQLEKSRLLSDRFSAERPKGSFSTLEIQRTEQGDSAMYLCASSLLGGSPLDEQFFGPGTRLTVL.

This clone was counted once. V gene TRBV11-2 combines with J gene TRBJ2-5, with 9 bases identical to TRBD1. Germline CDR1 reads SGHAT; CDR2 reads FQNNGV. The CDR3 runs to 16 residues. V shed 3 bases, J shed 2 bases, and the junction held 7 bases outside the gene matches. CDR3 sequence reads: CASSFGQGRPQETQYF. As DNA, the CDR3 is TGTGCCAGCAGCTTCGGACAGGGGAGACCACAAGAGACCCAGTACTTC.

The rearrangement links TRBV10-1 to TRBJ2-3, with D possibly being TRBD2 (7 bases). The V end was cut by 6 bases, the J end by 2 bases, with 15 bases between. There are 15 residues in the CDR3. Per the germline V gene, CDR1 is WNHNN and CDR2 is SYGVQD (reference sequence). The CDR3 loop is CASRGAGASTDTQYF. CDR3 nucleotides: TGCGCCAGCAGAGGGGCGGGGGCCTCCACAGATACGCAGTATTTT.

V gene TRBV5-4 combines with J gene TRBJ2-1; weak D call: TRBD1 (7 bases). The germline V and J ends were trimmed by 4 bases and 9 bases, with 14 bases remaining between them. The CDR3 consists of 13 residues. Germline lookup yields CDR1 SGHNT and CDR2 YYREEE (reference sequence). The CDR3 bases are TGTGCCAGCAGCATGGCAGGGGGGACTGAGCAGTTCTTC. Translating it yields CASSMAGGTEQFF.